This T cell receptor beta chain was observed in a study of OX40 agonist ivuxolimab in advanced cancers. With respect to this clone: The antigen remains undetermined.

Clones were sequenced by immunoSEQ multiplex PCR, and TCRdb holds only the in-frame ones, with some missing. The table includes tens of thousands of clones, 87% detected once. Notes on the study in general: Some nonresponders likewise displayed low normalized T-cell clonal expansion.

CDR1 and CDR2 from the germline V gene are MGHRA and YSYEKL. V shed 3 bases, J shed 6 bases, and the junction held 8 bases outside the gene matches. This CDR3 contains 15 residues. This clonotype was sampled from an adult with an advanced solid tumor such as melanoma, head and neck, liver or kidney cancer. The rearrangement joins TRBV4-1 to TRBJ1-1, with 9 positions matching TRBD1. Sequences were derived from CD4+ or CD8+ T cells sorted from blood, sampled in a trial of the OX40 agonist ivuxolimab. CDR3 loop: CASSHGTGHSAEAFF. CDR3 in DNA: TGCGCCAGCAGCCATGGGACAGGGCATTCGGCTGAAGCTTTCTTT.